Described below is a single TCR beta chain sequence and its context. Its specificity is not known. The CDR3 loop spans 16 amino acids. J gave up 5 bases and V 2 bases, and 5 bases lay outside the gene matches. CDR1 and CDR2 from the germline V gene are MNHNS and SASEGT. This sample was included in a study of T cell responses to AZD1222 COVID-19 vaccine. The assay was immunoSEQ multiplex PCR, and TCRdb's table has in-frame clones only and misses some. This sample has roughly 140,000 clones, with more than 70% found just once. Overall study results and limits: Baseline seropositivity occurred in only a handful of AZD1222 recipients. There were vaccine-associated CD4 TCRs across spike, dominant at 160-218 and 743-854.

The chain employs TRBV6-1 and TRBJ2-3; 12 positions agree with TRBD2. Sequencing was performed on peripheral blood, taken on day 0 of AZD1222 vaccination. This TCR derives from an adult in good health. CDR3 sequence reads: CASSERLAGGVDTQYF. In nucleotides, the CDR3 is TGTGCCAGCAGTGAAAGGCTAGCGGGAGGGGTAGATACGCAGTATTTT.